This TCR beta chain emerged from a study of blood T cells in healthy people across ages. The CDR3 has 15 residues. V was shortened by 0 bases and J by 2 bases, with 7 bases between the two germline ends. Germline values: CDR1 SNHLY, CDR2 FYNNEI. Only one count was recorded for this clonotype. The second PCR ran roughly 7 to 11 cycles with a sample-barcoded 5' primer and J-beta primers. TCRdb passed the 5' RACE reads through MiXCR, listing each CDR3 protein once. The sample carries some 850,000 distinct CDR3 sequences, roughly 24% recorded once. Separately, the same data were catalogued under a study of T cells of mothers and their children.

The sequenced material came from blood. The rearrangement links TRBV2 to TRBJ1-4; D is possibly TRBD1 (5 bases). The receptor comes from a boy aged 5-17 years in good health. CDR3 sequence reads: CASSEAGGTNEKLFF. The CDR3 coding sequence is TGTGCCAGCAGTGAAGCGGGGGGGACTAATGAAAAACTGTTTTTT.